This T cell receptor beta chain was obtained from a study of beta chain features in type 1 diabetes. Across the whole study: In all, approximately 100,000,000 sorted cells from all samples were analyzed.

Researchers reported sorting CD4+ naive, central memory, regulatory and stem cell-like memory cells via CD45RO/CCR7/CD25/CD127/CD95/CD27. Study-wide results and limits: It was among patients, rather than healthy donors, that naive, central memory and Treg TCRB repertoires appeared more similar. Patients with Type 1 diabetes showed moderately but significantly shorter TCRB CDR3s in all four CD4+ subsets.

This clone was observed a few times. Its antigen remains unknown. All of the isolated RNA was reverse transcribed, so expressed TCRB transcripts were sequenced. Data came from immunoSEQ multiplex PCR; TCRdb stores just in-frame clones and leaves some out. The sample lists about 270,000 clones, roughly 13% seen once, with roughly 0.018% in the top ten. The CDR3 consists of 13 residues. Trimming removed 11 bases from V and 1 base from J, with 12 bases in between. Germline V gene data show CDR1 as ENHRY and CDR2 as SYGVKD. Sequences were obtained from naive CD4+ T cells from blood. This receptor was obtained from a man aged 30 to 45 with type 1 diabetes. The chain is built from TRBV10-3 and TRBJ1-3; D uncertain. The CDR3 reads CAVNPGSGNTIYF. DNA of the CDR3: TGTGCCGTTAACCCAGGATCTGGAAACACCATATATTTT.